The entry below describes one TCR beta chain. Its antigen remains unknown. The authors combined CD45RO+ cells with CCR7-negative CD45RA+ TemRA cells as CD8 memory. The assay was immunoSEQ multiplex PCR, and TCRdb's table has in-frame clones only and misses some. The table includes approximately 320,000 clones, more than 75% detected once. The sample belongs to a study of shared clonotypes between healthy human individuals. Whole-study context: Three plates were used per donor for CD4 naive, three for CD4 memory, two for CD8 naive and one for CD8 memory. Study-wide points: It was anticipated that sequencing depth would influence how many clonotypes donors shared. Generally, naive subsets (rather than memory subsets) showed larger estimated richness.

V was shortened by 1 base and J by 5 bases, with 15 bases between the two germline ends. The CDR3 is made up of 15 amino acids. CDR1 is SGHDT and CDR2 is YYEEEE in the germline V gene. Input material: memory CD8+ T cells sorted from blood. Described subset: CD45RO+ cells pooled with CCR7-negative TemRA cells. This receptor was taken from a man between 18 and 29 years old in good health. The chain has TRBV5-6 and TRBJ2-5; possible D gene TRBD2, 6 bases. The CDR3 sequence is CASSLTDGGRETQYF. CDR3 nucleotides: TGTGCCAGCAGCTTGACAGATGGTGGGAGGGAGACCCAGTACTTC.